This entry features one T cell receptor (beta chain) sequence. Germline values: CDR1 MGHRA, CDR2 YSYEKL. There are 15 residues in the CDR3. V dropped 0 bases and J dropped 4 bases, with 12 bases sitting between them. The sample comes from a study of blood T cell repertoires in COVID-19. Study background: Both acute and convalescent COVID-19 samples were obtained from the United States, Italy and Spain. From T cells, B-cell-depleted T cells, or PBMCs came the material, which was cDNA or gDNA.

Profiling relied on immunoSEQ multiplex PCR, and the TCRdb table lists in-frame clones only, not all of them. The table lists approximately 100,000 clones, 65% to 90% of them singletons. The sequence derives from a man aged 60 to 75 with acute or convalescent COVID-19. The chain employs TRBV4-1 and TRBJ1-2, with D possibly matching TRBD1 (5 bases). The sequenced material came from peripheral blood. The CDR3 region is CASSQERQPIYGYTF. DNA of the CDR3: TGCGCCAGCAGCCAAGAACGACAGCCTATCTATGGCTACACCTTC.